This entry lists 29 T cell receptor beta chains sequenced from one sample in a study of memory CD4+ T cells and cytomegalovirus serostatus. Assay used: immunoSEQ multiplex PCR; TCRdb lists only in-frame clones, some missing. The table has about 52,000 clones, about three quarters seen once; the top ten hold 1.3% to 1.5%. Single viable CD3+CD4+CD8-CD45RO+ cells were sorted as the memory CD4+ T cells. Sequencing was performed on memory CD4+ T cells from blood. These receptors all come from an adult in good health and CMV-seropositive.

The rearrangement joins TRBV19 to TRBJ2-7, with 9 bases identical to TRBD1. The CDR3 covers 16 residues. The V and J ends lost 6 bases and 0 bases, in that order; junction bases with no gene match: 9. The V gene's germline CDR1 is LNHDA and CDR2 SQIVND (reference sequence). The CDR3 protein is CASSPPQGASSYEQYF. CDR3 DNA: TGTGCCAGTAGCCCACCACAGGGGGCGAGCTCCTACGAGCAGTACTTC.

The chain is built from TRBV30 and TRBJ1-2; the D is unclear. CDR3 length: 13 amino acids. Germline V gives CDR1 GTSNPN, CDR2 SVGIG (reference sequence). Trimming removed 5 bases at V and 8 bases at J, with 18 bases between. The CDR3 sequence is CAWGRGNERGYTF. CDR3 DNA: TGTGCCTGGGGGCGAGGGAACGAGAGGGGCTACACCTTC.

This chain uses TRBV6-1 with TRBJ2-6; 8 bases map to TRBD1. J was trimmed by 2 bases and V by 1 base; bases with no gene match: 1. The CDR3 contains 16 residues. CDR1 MNHNS and CDR2 SASEGT come from the germline V gene. In DNA, the CDR3 is TGTGCCAGCAGTGAAGGGACAGGGCCTGGGGCCAACGTCCTGACTTTC. Its translation is CASSEGTGPGANVLTF.

This clone is classed as medium-sized. The rearrangement joins TRBV5-6 to TRBJ1-4; D remains ambiguous. V was clipped by 1 base and J by 0 bases, with 13 bases between them. This CDR3 is 17 amino acids long. Germline V gene sequence: CDR1 SGHDT, CDR2 YYEEEE. In DNA, the CDR3 is TGTGCCAGCAGCTTGTTGGGCGACACAGCAACTAATGAAAAACTGTTTTTT. Residues: CASSLLGDTATNEKLFF.

CDR3 DNA sequence: TGTGCCAGCAGCTCAACAGGGTTCGGCTACACCTTC. Its translation: CASSSTGFGYTF. The chain uses TRBV7-2 and TRBJ1-2; D might be TRBD1 (6 bases). From germline, CDR1 is SGHTA and CDR2 FQGNSA. The CDR3 is made up of 12 amino acids. V lost 4 bases and J lost 8, with 11 bases in between.

V usage is TRBV6-1 and J usage is TRBJ2-7, with 7 bases that match TRBD1. The ends lost 6 bases at V and 2 bases at J; junction bases unmatched: 10. The CDR3 consists of 15 residues. Germline assignment: CDR1 MNHNS and CDR2 SASEGT. The CDR3 nucleotides are TGTGCCAGCAGCTCCACCCGGACAGGAGCCTACGAGCAGTACTTC. Encoded protein: CASSSTRTGAYEQYF.

V and J are TRBV18 and TRBJ2-7; 7 bases agree with TRBD2. Germline CDR1 is KGHSH and CDR2 is LQKENI. This CDR3 has 15 residues. J gave up 3 bases and V 2 bases, and 7 bases lay outside the gene matches. CDR3 sequence (DNA): TGTGCCAGCTCACCAGGGGCGGGAGATCGCTACGAGCAGTACTTC. This sequence encodes CASSPGAGDRYEQYF.

The CDR3 loop is CATGQNTEAFF. CDR3 nucleotides: TGTGCTACAGGGCAAAACACTGAAGCTTTCTTT. The rearrangement uses TRBV6-1 and TRBJ1-1; D may be TRBD1 (6 bases). The germline V gene encodes CDR1 MNHNS and CDR2 SASEGT. The CDR3 sequence is 11 residues long.

The chain carries TRBV19 and TRBJ2-1, with 8 bases lining up with TRBD2. Germline loops: CDR1 LNHDA, CDR2 SQIVND (reference sequence). Trimming at V came to 1 base and at J to 2 bases, leaving 4 bases not matched to a gene. The CDR3 length is 16 residues. Here the CDR3 DNA reads TGTGCCAGTAGTATAGGAGCGGGAGTGACCTACAATGAGCAGTTCTTC. It is translated as CASSIGAGVTYNEQFF.

The chain couples TRBV6-1 to TRBJ1-1; TRBD1 matches at 8 bases. V shed 3 bases, J shed 0 bases, and the junction held 3 bases outside the gene matches. The CDR3 length is 15 residues. Looked up from germline, CDR1 is MNHNS and CDR2 is SASEGT. In DNA, the CDR3 is TGTGCCAGCAGTGAGACGACAGGGGTGAACACTGAAGCTTTCTTT. Translating it yields CASSETTGVNTEAFF.

V usage is TRBV5-6 and J usage is TRBJ2-7; no clear D gene. Trimming stripped 4 bases from V and 6 bases from J, with 11 bases between. This CDR3 comprises 12 residues. Germline loops: CDR1 SGHDT, CDR2 YYEEEE. The CDR3, as DNA: TGTGCCAGCAGCGCGCGTAGGGCCGAGCAGTACTTC. It codes for CASSARRAEQYF.

The chain recombines TRBV20-1 with TRBJ2-3, with 9 bases matching TRBD2. The CDR3 consists of 10 residues. Germline CDR1 and CDR2: DFQATT and SNEGSKA (reference sequence). Losses at the gene ends were 5 bases for V and 11 bases for J; bases not matched to a gene: 2. In DNA, the CDR3 is TGCAGTGCTCATAGCGGGGGGCAGTATTTT. This translates into CSAHSGGQYF.

This rearrangement joins TRBV4-1 to TRBJ1-4, with TRBD1 identical over 11 bases. CDR1 and CDR2 (germline): MGHRA, YSYEKL. The CDR3 is 19 residues long. The trim removed 0 bases at V and 4 bases at J, leaving 10 bases unmatched. CDR3 nucleotide sequence: TGCGCCAGCAGCCAAGACGGGACAGGGGGTCGAGTGGGTAATGAAAAACTGTTTTTT. Encoded protein: CASSQDGTGGRVGNEKLFF.

The chain is built from TRBV19 and TRBJ1-5, with D unresolved. CDR1 and CDR2 (germline): LNHDA, SQIVND (reference sequence). This CDR3 has 17 amino acids. The V and J ends lost 2 bases and 2 bases respectively, with 16 bases between them. CDR3 DNA sequence: TGTGCCAGTAGTATAATCCCACGGGGTGAGCGCAATCAGCCCCAGCATTTT. Its translation is CASSIIPRGERNQPQHF.

This clone showed up just a few times. The chain recombines TRBV19 with TRBJ1-4, with unresolved D. The CDR3 has 19 amino acids. The germline V gene has CDR1 LNHDA and CDR2 SQIVND (reference sequence). The ends were cut back, 5 bases at V and 0 bases at J, with 22 bases in the middle. The CDR3 sequence: CASSPSLTVATATNEKLFF. Here the CDR3 DNA reads TGTGCCAGTAGTCCTAGCCTCACGGTGGCGACCGCAACTAATGAAAAACTGTTTTTT.

Worth noting for this clone: Other DNA sequences in this specimen translate into the identical CDR3. The chain combines TRBV7-2 with TRBJ1-4, with D hard to call. The CDR3 is 12 amino acids. The germline V gene encodes CDR1 SGHTA and CDR2 FQGNSA. V lost 5 bases to trimming and J lost 8 bases, with 9 bases between them. The chain's CDR3 is CASSLDREKLFF. The CDR3 coding sequence is TGTGCCAGCAGCCTGGACCGGGAAAAACTGTTTTTT. The whole variable domain, remainder taken from reference TRBV7-2 and TRBJ1-4, is GAGVSQSPSNKVTEKGKDVELRCDPISGHTALYWYRQSLGQGLEFLIYFQGNSAPDKSGLPSDRFSAERTGGSVSTLTIQRTQQEDSAVYLCASSLDREKLFFGSGTQLSVL.

The J gene is TRBJ1-6, the V gene TRBV11-1, with D perhaps matching TRBD1 (6 bases). Trimming removed 1 base at V and 7 bases at J, with 11 bases between. The CDR3 is 15 amino acids. Germline V CDR1 and CDR2: SGHAT, FQDESV (reference sequence). CDR3 protein: CASSLEDSGNSPLHF. The CDR3, as DNA: TGTGCCAGCAGCTTAGAGGACAGCGGCAATTCACCCCTCCACTTT.

J is TRBJ1-2 and V is TRBV6-1, with D maybe TRBD1 (5 bases). The CDR3 runs 14 residues. V was clipped by 8 bases and J by 4 bases, with 17 bases between them. Germline V CDR1 and CDR2: MNHNS, SASEGT. In DNA, the CDR3 is TGTGCCAGCCTAACCACCAGGGTCTTCTATGGCTACACCTTC. Its translation: CASLTTRVFYGYTF.

This clone has only a few counts. The gene calls are TRBV5-1 and TRBJ1-3; maybe TRBD1 (6 bases). The CDR3 contains 14 residues. Germline CDR1 and CDR2: SGHRS and YFSETQ. The V gene lost 0 bases and the J gene lost 7 bases, with 11 bases spanning the gap. The CDR3 region is CASSLAPRGNTIYF. The CDR3 DNA reads as TGCGCCAGCAGCTTGGCCCCCAGGGGCAACACCATATATTTT.

V usage is TRBV6-1 and J usage is TRBJ1-5, with D tentatively TRBD1 (5 bases). This CDR3 contains 12 residues. V was pared by 8 bases and J by 5 bases, with 10 bases between. CDR1 and CDR2 (germline): MNHNS, SASEGT. CDR3 sequence reads: CASAEGDQPQHF. In nucleotides, the CDR3 is TGTGCCAGCGCTGAAGGGGATCAGCCCCAGCATTTT.

The chain has TRBV28 and TRBJ1-6; TRBD1 is a possible D gene (6 bases). Looked up from germline, CDR1 is MDHEN and CDR2 is SYDVKM. Trimming stripped 7 bases from V and 7 bases from J, with 14 bases between. The CDR3 sequence is 14 residues long. This CDR3 is CASNRGQLNSPLHF. DNA for the CDR3: TGTGCCAGCAACCGGGGGCAGTTAAATTCACCCCTCCACTTT.

The chain has TRBV5-1 and TRBJ2-7, with D perhaps matching TRBD1 (5 bases). Germline V gene lookup returns CDR1 SGHRS and CDR2 YFSETQ. The CDR3 runs to 15 residues. V lost 0 bases and J 0 bases, leaving 10 bases between the germline ends. CDR3 DNA: TGCGCCAGCAGCTTGGATGGACATTCCTCCTACGAGCAGTACTTC. The encoded protein is CASSLDGHSSYEQYF.

This clone has just a few counts. The genes are TRBV28 and TRBJ1-5; D perhaps matches TRBD1 (6 bases). The CDR3 totals 15 residues. V was trimmed by 3 bases and J by 2 bases, leaving 11 bases between them. Per the germline V gene, CDR1 is MDHEN and CDR2 is SYDVKM. DNA of the CDR3: TGTGCCAGCAGTTTTCGGGGGGCTGGCAATCAGCCCCAGCATTTT. It translates to CASSFRGAGNQPQHF.

This clone occurred once. The CDR3 bases are TGTGCCAGCAGCATACGGACGGGTAGCTCCTACGAGCAGTACTTC. Its translation: CASSIRTGSSYEQYF. The chain links TRBV7-8 to TRBJ2-7, with D hard to call. V was trimmed by 5 bases and J by 0 bases, leaving 14 bases between them. This CDR3 has 15 amino acids. CDR1 is SGHVS and CDR2 is FQNEAQ in the germline V gene.

Only one count was recorded for this clone. The rearrangement links TRBV4-1 to TRBJ1-4; 7 bases map to TRBD1. The CDR3 extends over 14 amino acids. Germline values: CDR1 MGHRA, CDR2 YSYEKL. V lost 0 bases, J lost 6 bases, and 1 base stayed unmatched. CDR3 nucleotides: TGCGCCAGCAGCCAAGAAGGGGGCTATGAAAAACTGTTTTTT. Its protein is CASSQEGGYEKLFF.

The chain is built from TRBV6-5 and TRBJ2-6; the D is unclear. The CDR3 is made up of 16 amino acids. CDR1 is MNHEY and CDR2 is SVGAGI in the germline V gene. V gave up 2 bases and J gave up 0 bases, with 8 bases separating them. CDR3 bases: TGTGCCAGCAGTTACCTACAAACCTCTGGGGCCAACGTCCTGACTTTC. Its translation is CASSYLQTSGANVLTF.

The chain employs TRBV2 and TRBJ1-5; TRBD1 matches at 7 bases. CDR3 length equals 15 residues. The V gene end was trimmed by 6 bases and the J gene end by 3 bases; junction bases not matched to a gene: 8. Germline values: CDR1 SNHLY, CDR2 FYNNEI. The CDR3 here is CASSWTGGNNQPQHF. The CDR3 nucleotides are TGTGCCAGCAGCTGGACAGGTGGAAACAATCAGCCCCAGCATTTT.

The V and J genes are TRBV28 and TRBJ2-3; D is possibly TRBD2 (5 bases). Deletions cut 8 bases from V and 7 bases from J, with 16 bases between. The germline V gene encodes CDR1 MDHEN and CDR2 SYDVKM. The CDR3 covers 13 residues. The CDR3 reads CASFDTVGNTQYF. Written as DNA, the CDR3 is TGTGCCAGCTTCGATACCGTCGGGAATACGCAGTATTTT.

The gene calls are TRBV9 and TRBJ1-3, with 9 bases fitting TRBD1. CDR3 length equals 16 residues. J lost 4 bases, V lost 4 bases, and 9 bases had no gene match. Germline V gene lookup returns CDR1 SGDLS and CDR2 YYNGEE. The CDR3 nucleotides are TGTGCCAGCAGCCTGCAAGGACAGGGGCGGGGAAACACCATATATTTT. It translates to CASSLQGQGRGNTIYF.